The source of this TCR beta chain is a study of cytomegalovirus exposure and HLA in healthy donors. Study information: A data release that came early held 75 million to 85 million unique TCRs from HLA-typed donors.

In the PCR, 60 Vbeta and 13 Jbeta primers were used. Clones were read by immunoSEQ multiplex PCR, and TCRdb kept only the in-frame ones, dropping some. The sample includes 85,000 to 110,000 clones, approximately 66% seen only once; the top ten take around 3.3%. Study-level results: Later on, an analysis found that several of the most significant clusters appeared to be linked to common viral pathogens, which included parvovirus B19. Upon later analysis, TCR association rates were observed to vary by HLA locus, being highest for DRB1 and lowest for HLA-C.

Of note for this clone: The antigen remains undetermined.

This clonotype originated in a woman between 50 and 59 years old in good health and CMV-seronegative. Sequenced: PBMCs.

The CDR3 DNA follows: TGCAGCGTTGAACTAGGGGCGCGCTACGAGCAGTACTTC. Translating gives CSVELGARYEQYF. The chain links TRBV29-1 to TRBJ2-7; weak D call: TRBD1 (5 bases). The V end lost 2 bases, the J end lost 3 bases, and 11 bases lay between the germline ends. Germline CDR1 SQVTM, CDR2 ANQGSEA. The CDR3 covers 13 residues.